The 8 T cell receptor beta chains given below trace back to one sample, sequenced in a study of cytotoxic CD8 clonotypes in ibrutinib-treated CLL. Here immunoSEQ multiplex PCR was the method, and the copy in TCRdb shows in-frame clones only, minus some. The sample holds around 70,000 clones, about 84% seen once. The sequenced sample was PBMCs, obtained at disease progression, from a patient treated with ibrutinib. The receptors come from a human donor with chronic lymphocytic leukemia.

The chain recombines TRBV7-2 with TRBJ2-3; D is unclear. Germline loops: CDR1 SGHTA, CDR2 FQGNSA. Trimming removed 3 bases from V and 4 bases from J, with 8 bases in between. CDR3 length equals 13 residues. The CDR3 DNA reads TGTGCCAGCAGCTTCTCTCCAGCAGATACGCAGTATTTT. Its translation: CASSFSPADTQYF. The full variable domain, with the rest looked up from reference TRBV7-2 and TRBJ2-3, is GAGVSQSPSNKVTEKGKDVELRCDPISGHTALYWYRQSLGQGLEFLIYFQGNSAPDKSGLPSDRFSAERTGGSVSTLTIQRTQQEDSAVYLCASSFSPADTQYFGPGTRLTVL.

This clone was seen only a few times. The rearrangement links TRBV30 to TRBJ1-6; D is unclear. CDR1 is GTSNPN and CDR2 is SVGIG in the germline V gene (reference sequence). The CDR3 is 15 residues long. The germline V and J ends were trimmed by 0 bases and 3 bases, with 9 bases remaining between them. The chain's CDR3 is CAWSVLNSYNSPLHF. The CDR3 DNA is TGTGCCTGGAGTGTACTGAACAGCTATAATTCACCCCTCCACTTT.

The chain carries TRBV28 and TRBJ1-2, with 7 bases lining up with TRBD1. Per germline, CDR1 MDHEN and CDR2 SYDVKM. The CDR3 has 16 amino acids. Trimming took 7 bases from V and 5 from J; bases not matched to a gene: 16. Here the CDR3 reads CASNQGGQGVKYGYTF. In DNA form, the CDR3 reads TGTGCCAGCAACCAGGGCGGGCAGGGGGTGAAGTATGGCTACACCTTC.

The rearrangement uses TRBV9 and TRBJ2-1, with D perhaps TRBD2 (7 bases). Germline V gene sequence: CDR1 SGDLS, CDR2 YYNGEE. Trimming took off 4 bases at V and 9 bases at J, with 20 bases between the two ends. The CDR3 has 15 residues. CDR3 protein: CASSSRRGGILEQFF. CDR3 coding DNA: TGTGCCAGCAGCTCACGAAGGGGGGGAATCCTTGAGCAGTTCTTC.

The chain combines TRBV15 with TRBJ1-5; TRBD1 matches 7 bases. CDR1 is LNHNV and CDR2 is YYDKDF in the germline V gene (reference sequence). With V trimmed by 8 bases and J by 5 bases, 9 bases remained unmatched. This CDR3 has 14 residues. DNA of the CDR3: TGTGCCACCGGCCCCGACAGGGTGGATCAGCCCCAGCATTTT. Its translation: CATGPDRVDQPQHF.

The rearrangement uses TRBV20-1 and TRBJ2-1; D remains unclear. This CDR3 spans 8 amino acids. Germline CDR1 and CDR2: DFQATT and SNEGSKA (reference sequence). CDR3 residues: CRGNEQFF. The CDR3 coding sequence is TGCAGGGGAAATGAGCAGTTCTTC.

This chain joins TRBV7-3 and TRBJ2-1, with D unresolved. This CDR3 contains 15 residues. Germline V gene sequence: CDR1 SGHTA, CDR2 FQGTGA. V was pared by 6 bases and J by 5 bases, with 17 bases between. The CDR3 DNA is TGTGCCAGCAGTTTGACCGCGAGGCACGACAATGAGCAGTTCTTC. Translated: CASSLTARHDNEQFF.

V is TRBV5-4 and J is TRBJ2-6; weak D call: TRBD1 (8 bases). Germline V gene lookup returns CDR1 SGHNT and CDR2 YYREEE (reference sequence). CDR3 length equals 18 residues. V dropped 0 bases and J dropped 0 bases, with 13 bases sitting between them. CDR3 DNA: TGTGCCAGCAGCTTGGAACAGGGGGGGACCTCTGGGGCCAACGTCCTGACTTTC. Translation: CASSLEQGGTSGANVLTF.